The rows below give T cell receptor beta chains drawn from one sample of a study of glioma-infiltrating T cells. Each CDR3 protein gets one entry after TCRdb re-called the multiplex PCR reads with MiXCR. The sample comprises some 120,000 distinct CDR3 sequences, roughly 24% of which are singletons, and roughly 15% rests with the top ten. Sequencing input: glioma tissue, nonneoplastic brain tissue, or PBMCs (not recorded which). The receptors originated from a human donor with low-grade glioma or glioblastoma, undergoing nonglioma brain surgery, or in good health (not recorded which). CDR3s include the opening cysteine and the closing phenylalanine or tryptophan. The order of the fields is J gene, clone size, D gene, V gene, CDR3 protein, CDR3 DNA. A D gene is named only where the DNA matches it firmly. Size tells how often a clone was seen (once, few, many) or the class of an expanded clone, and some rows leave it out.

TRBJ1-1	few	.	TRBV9	CASSVGSPNTEAFF	TGTGCCAGCAGCGTAGGTAGTCCGAACACTGAAGCTTTCTTT
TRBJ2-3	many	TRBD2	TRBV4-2	CASSQGVAGGSTDTQYF	TGTGCCAGCAGCCAAGGGGTAGCGGGAGGATCAACAGATACGCAGTATTTT
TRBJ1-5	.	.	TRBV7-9	CASSFQYQPQHF	TGTGCCAGCAGCTTTCAATATCAGCCCCAGCATTTT
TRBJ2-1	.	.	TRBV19	CASKGLGRRNYNEQFF	TGTGCCAGTAAAGGATTAGGCAGGCGGAACTACAATGAGCAGTTCTTC
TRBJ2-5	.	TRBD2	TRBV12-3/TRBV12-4	CASKFTSGIETQYF	TGTGCCAGCAAGTTCACTAGCGGAATCGAGACCCAGTACTTC
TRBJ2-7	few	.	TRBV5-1	CASSADRDFIPYEQYF	TGCGCCAGCAGCGCCGACCGGGACTTCATTCCCTACGAGCAGTACTTC
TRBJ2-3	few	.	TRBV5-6	CASSLVISDTQYF	TGTGCCAGCAGCTTGGTAATTTCAGATACGCAGTATTTT
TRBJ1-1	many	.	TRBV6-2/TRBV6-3	CASSYPRGTVTEAFF	TGTGCCAGCAGTTACCCACGGGGGACGGTGACTGAAGCTTTCTTT
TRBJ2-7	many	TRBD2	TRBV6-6	CASSYSTLAGGYEQYF	TGTGCCAGCAGTTACTCGACACTAGCGGGAGGTTACGAGCAGTACTTC
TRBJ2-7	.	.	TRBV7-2	CASSINFPGAGLYEQYF	TGTGCCAGCAGCATAAATTTCCCGGGGGCCGGACTCTACGAGCAGTACTTC
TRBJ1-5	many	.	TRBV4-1	CASSQGVVRLQPQHF	TGCGCCAGCAGCCAAGGGGTCGTTCGGTTGCAGCCCCAGCATTTT
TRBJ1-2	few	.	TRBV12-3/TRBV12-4	CASSLSGDGYTF	TGTGCCAGCAGTTTATCGGGGGACGGCTACACCTTC
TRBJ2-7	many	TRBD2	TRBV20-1	CSSLAVPSYEQYF	TGCAGTTCCCTAGCGGTACCCTCCTACGAGCAGTACTTC
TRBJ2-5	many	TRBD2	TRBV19	CASRTSGEETQYF	TGTGCCAGCCGGACTAGCGGAGAAGAGACCCAGTACTTC
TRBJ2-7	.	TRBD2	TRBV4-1	CASSQGEVEPGGDEQYF	TGCGCCAGCAGCCAAGGGGAAGTCGAACCGGGGGGGGACGAGCAGTACTTC
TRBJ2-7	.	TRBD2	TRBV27	CASSLTSGNYYEQYF	TGTGCCAGCAGTTTGACCAGCGGGAATTACTACGAGCAGTACTTC
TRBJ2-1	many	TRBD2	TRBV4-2	CASTPGLAASPGNEQFF	TGTGCCAGCACCCCGGGACTAGCGGCCTCCCCGGGAAATGAGCAGTTCTTC
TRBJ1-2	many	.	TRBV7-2	CASSSQTGLTFGYTF	TGTGCCAGCAGCTCCCAGACAGGTTTGACATTCGGCTACACCTTC
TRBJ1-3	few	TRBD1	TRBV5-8	CASSDRTGSANTIYF	TGTGCCAGCAGCGATCGGACAGGGTCGGCAAACACCATATATTTT
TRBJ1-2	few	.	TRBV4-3	CASSQGRFQGGYGYTF	TGCGCCAGCAGCCAAGGTCGGTTCCAGGGAGGCTATGGCTACACCTTC
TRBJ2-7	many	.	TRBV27	CASSLKGHHGAYEQYF	TGTGCCAGCAGTTTAAAGGGACACCATGGGGCCTACGAGCAGTACTTC
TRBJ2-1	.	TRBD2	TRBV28	CVSSLDTSGNHNEQFF	TGTGTTAGCAGTTTAGATACTAGCGGGAACCACAATGAGCAGTTCTTC
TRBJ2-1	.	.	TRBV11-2	CASSFIYAGEQFF	TGTGCCAGCAGCTTTATTTACGCGGGGGAGCAGTTCTTC
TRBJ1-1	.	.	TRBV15	CATSTRGTMDTEAFF	TGTGCCACCTCGACGCGGGGAACGATGGACACTGAAGCTTTCTTT